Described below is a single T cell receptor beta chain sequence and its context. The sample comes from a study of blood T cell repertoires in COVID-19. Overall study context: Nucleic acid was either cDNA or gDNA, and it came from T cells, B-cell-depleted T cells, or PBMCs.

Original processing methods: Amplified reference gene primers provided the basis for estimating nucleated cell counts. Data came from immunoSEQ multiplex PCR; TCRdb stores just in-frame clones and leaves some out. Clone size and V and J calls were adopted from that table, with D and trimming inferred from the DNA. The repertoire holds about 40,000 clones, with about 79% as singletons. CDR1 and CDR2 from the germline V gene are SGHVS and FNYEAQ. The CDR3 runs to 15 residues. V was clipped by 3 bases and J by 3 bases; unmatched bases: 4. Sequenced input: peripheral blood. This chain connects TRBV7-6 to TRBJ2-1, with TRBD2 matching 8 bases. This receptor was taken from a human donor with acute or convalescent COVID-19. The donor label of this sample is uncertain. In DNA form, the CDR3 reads TGTGCCAGCAGCTTGGGGACTAGGTTCTACAATGAGCAGTTCTTC. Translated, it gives CASSLGTRFYNEQFF.